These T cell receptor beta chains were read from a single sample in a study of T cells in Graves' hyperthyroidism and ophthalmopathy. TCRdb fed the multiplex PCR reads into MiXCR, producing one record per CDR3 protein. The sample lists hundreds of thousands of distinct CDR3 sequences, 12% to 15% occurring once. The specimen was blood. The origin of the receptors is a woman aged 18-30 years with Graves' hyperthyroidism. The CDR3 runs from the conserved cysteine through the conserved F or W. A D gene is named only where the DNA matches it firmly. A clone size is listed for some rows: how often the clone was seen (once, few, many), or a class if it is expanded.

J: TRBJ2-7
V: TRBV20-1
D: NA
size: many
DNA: TGCAGTGCTAGGTTCCCTAGCTCCTACGAGCAGTACTTC
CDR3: CSARFPSSYEQYF

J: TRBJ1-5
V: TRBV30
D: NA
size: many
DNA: TGTGCCTGGAGTCTGACACAATATAGCAATCAGCCCCAGCATTTT
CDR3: CAWSLTQYSNQPQHF

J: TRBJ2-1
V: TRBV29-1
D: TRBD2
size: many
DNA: TGCAGCGTTGAAGTTGGAGCGGGGGGCCACAATTGGGGTGAGCAGTTCTTC
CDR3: CSVEVGAGGHNWGEQFF

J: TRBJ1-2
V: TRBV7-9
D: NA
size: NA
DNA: TGTGCCAGCAGCTTAGCCCGAGGGGTAGGTGGCTACACCTTC
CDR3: CASSLARGVGGYTF

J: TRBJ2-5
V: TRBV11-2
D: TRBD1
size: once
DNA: TGTGCCAGCAGAGTCCGGGGACAGGGATGGGAGACCCAGTACTTC
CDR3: CASRVRGQGWETQYF

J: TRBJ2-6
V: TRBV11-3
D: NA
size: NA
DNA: TGTGCCAGCAGCTTAGTCGAGGAACCCCGAACTGGGGCCAACGTCCTGACTTTC
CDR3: CASSLVEEPRTGANVLTF

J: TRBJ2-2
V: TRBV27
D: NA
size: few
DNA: TGTGCCAGCAGTAAACTCCGGGACGGAAACACCGGGGAGCTGTTTTTT
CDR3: CASSKLRDGNTGELFF

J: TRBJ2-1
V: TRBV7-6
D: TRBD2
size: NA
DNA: TGTGCCAGCAGCTTACGGGTCCCTAGCGGGACCGCCTACAATGAGCAGTTCTTC
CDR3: CASSLRVPSGTAYNEQFF

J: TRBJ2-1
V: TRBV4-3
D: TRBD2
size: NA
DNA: TGCGCCAGCAGCCAGGTTAGCGGGAGCTCCTACAATGAGCAGTTCTTC
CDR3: CASSQVSGSSYNEQFF

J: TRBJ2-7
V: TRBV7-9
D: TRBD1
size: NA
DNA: TGTGCCAGCAGAGATATGACAGGGGGCCAAGGCTACGAGCAGTACTTC
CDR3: CASRDMTGGQGYEQYF

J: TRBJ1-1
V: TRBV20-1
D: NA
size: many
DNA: TGCAGTGCTAGAGTCGGAGGAAACACTGAAGCTTTCTTT
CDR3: CSARVGGNTEAFF

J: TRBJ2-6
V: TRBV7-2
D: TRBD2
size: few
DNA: TGTGCCAGCAGCTTAGTTGGCGGGAGAGGTGGGGCCAACGTCCTGACTTTC
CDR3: CASSLVGGRGGANVLTF

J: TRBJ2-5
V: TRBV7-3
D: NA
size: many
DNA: TGTGCCAGCAGCTGGTCAGGGAACCAAGAGACCCAGTACTTC
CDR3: CASSWSGNQETQYF

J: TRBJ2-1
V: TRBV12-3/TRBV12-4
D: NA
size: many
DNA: TGTGCCAGCAGTTTAGCGCTTGGCGCCCCGTCTTACAATGAGCAGTTCTTC
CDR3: CASSLALGAPSYNEQFF

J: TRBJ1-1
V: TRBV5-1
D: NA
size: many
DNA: TGCGCCAGCAGCTTGAATGGGGAGTGGACTGAAGCTTTCTTT
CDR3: CASSLNGEWTEAFF

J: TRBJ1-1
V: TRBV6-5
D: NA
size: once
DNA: TGTGCCAGCAGTTACGTTCATGTGGCTTTCTTT
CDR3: CASSYVHVAFF

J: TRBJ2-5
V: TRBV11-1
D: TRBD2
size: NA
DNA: TGTGCCAGCAGATTCGGGGGGGCTGGAGAGACCCAGTACTTC
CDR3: CASRFGGAGETQYF

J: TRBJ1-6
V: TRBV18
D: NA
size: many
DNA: TGTGCCAGCTCACCATCAGGGTTCGGTTCACCCCTCCACTTT
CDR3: CASSPSGFGSPLHF

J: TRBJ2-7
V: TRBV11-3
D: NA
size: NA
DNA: TGTGCCAGCAGCTTAAGCAGTCTTACGCAGCAGTACTTC
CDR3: CASSLSSLTQQYF

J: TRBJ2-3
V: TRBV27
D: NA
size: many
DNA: TGTGCCAGCAGTTTATCGGTGGGAGAGATGTTACCAGATACGCAGTATTTT
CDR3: CASSLSVGEMLPDTQYF

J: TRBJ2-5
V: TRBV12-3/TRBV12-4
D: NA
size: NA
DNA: TGTGCCAGCAGCCGCGGGAAGACCCAGTACTTC
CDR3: CASSRGKTQYF

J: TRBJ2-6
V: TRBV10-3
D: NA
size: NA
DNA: TGTGCCATCAGCACAGGGATGCCTGGGGCCAACGTCCTGACTTTC
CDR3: CAISTGMPGANVLTF

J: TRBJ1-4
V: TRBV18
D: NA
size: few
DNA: TGTGCCAGCTCACTACAGGGAGAGACTAATGAAAAACTGTTTTTT
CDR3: CASSLQGETNEKLFF

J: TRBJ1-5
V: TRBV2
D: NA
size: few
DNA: TGTGCCAGCAGTCCAGATCTTAGCAATCAGCCCCAGCATTTT
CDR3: CASSPDLSNQPQHF

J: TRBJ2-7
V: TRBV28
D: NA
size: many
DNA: TGTGCCAGCAACCGGGACTTCTACGAGCAGTACTTC
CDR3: CASNRDFYEQYF

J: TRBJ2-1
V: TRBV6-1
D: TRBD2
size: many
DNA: TGTGCCAGCAGTGAATTGTGGCGGGAGGCGGGGGGTGAGCAGTTCTTC
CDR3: CASSELWREAGGEQFF

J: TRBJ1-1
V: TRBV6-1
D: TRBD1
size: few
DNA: TGTGCCACCGACCCGGGGACAGGGCCCACTGAAGCTTTCTTT
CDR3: CATDPGTGPTEAFF

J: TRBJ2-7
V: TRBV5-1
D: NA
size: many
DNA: TGCGCCAGCAGCTTGGTTGGCGGCCATACCTACGAGCAGTACTTC
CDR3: CASSLVGGHTYEQYF

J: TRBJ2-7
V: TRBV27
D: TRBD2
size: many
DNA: TGTGCCAGCAGTCTCTCTAGCGGGAGAAGGGAGCAGTACTTC
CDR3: CASSLSSGRREQYF

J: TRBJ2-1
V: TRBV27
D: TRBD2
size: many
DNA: TGTGCCAGCAGTTTAGATTTAGCGGGAGATGAGCAGTTCTTC
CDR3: CASSLDLAGDEQFF

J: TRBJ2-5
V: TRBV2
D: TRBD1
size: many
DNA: TGTGCCAGCAGTGAAATAACAATGACAGGGGGACTGGAGACCCAGTACTTC
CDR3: CASSEITMTGGLETQYF

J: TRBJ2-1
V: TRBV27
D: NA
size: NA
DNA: TGTGCCAGCAGTTCTAACCTCCGGACGGGGCGCTACAATGAGCAGTTCTTC
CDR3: CASSSNLRTGRYNEQFF

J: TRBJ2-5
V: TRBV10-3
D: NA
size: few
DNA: TGTGCCATCAGTCCCGGGTGGACAGAAGAGACCCAGTACTTC
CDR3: CAISPGWTEETQYF

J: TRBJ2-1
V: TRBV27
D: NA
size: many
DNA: TGTGCCAGCAGTTCCCGCCCATCGGCCTATGAGCAGTTCTTC
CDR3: CASSSRPSAYEQFF

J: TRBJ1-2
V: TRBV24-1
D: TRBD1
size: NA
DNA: TGTGCCACCAGTGGCGCTACTCTTGGACAGGGAAGTTGGTATGGCTACACCTTC
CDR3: CATSGATLGQGSWYGYTF

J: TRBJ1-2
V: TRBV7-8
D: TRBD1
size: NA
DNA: TGTGCCAGCAGCTTAGAAGTCGGACAGGGGATCTACGGCTACACCTTC
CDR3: CASSLEVGQGIYGYTF

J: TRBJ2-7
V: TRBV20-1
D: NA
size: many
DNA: TGCAGTGCTAGACCAGCGGAGGAGGCGTACGAGCAGTACTTC
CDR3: CSARPAEEAYEQYF

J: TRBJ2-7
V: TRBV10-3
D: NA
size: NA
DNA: TGTGCCATCAGTGAGTCACTCGAAGAGCAGTACTTC
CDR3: CAISESLEEQYF

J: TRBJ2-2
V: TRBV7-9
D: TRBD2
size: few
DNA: TGTGCCAGCAGCTTCTCAAGCGGGGGGTACAGATCCCCGAACACCGGGGAGCTGTTTTTT
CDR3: CASSFSSGGYRSPNTGELFF

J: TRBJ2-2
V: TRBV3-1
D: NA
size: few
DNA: TGTGCCAGCAGCCTTGAGCAGCTGAACACCGGGGAGCTGTTTTTT
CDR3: CASSLEQLNTGELFF

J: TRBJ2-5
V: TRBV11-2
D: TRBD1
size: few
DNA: TGTGCCAGCAGCTTAGATCTGGTTGGGACAGGCCAAGCGGACCAGTACTTC
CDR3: CASSLDLVGTGQADQYF

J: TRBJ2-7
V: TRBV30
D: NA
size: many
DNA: TGTGCCTGGAGTGTGGGGCAGGGAACAGGTCGCGAGCAGTACTTC
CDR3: CAWSVGQGTGREQYF